This T cell receptor (beta chain) was found in a study of response to subunit inactivated influenza vaccine. Via MiXCR, TCRdb re-called the RT-PCR reads, giving one row per CDR3 protein. This sample yields around 150,000 distinct CDR3 sequences, of which about a tenth are seen a single time; around 11% belongs to the top ten. Study outcomes and limitations: That few new T cells are recruited by each seasonal influenza vaccination was the authors' suggestion.

As concerns this clonotype: The target antigen is unknown.

Here the sequenced sample was non-naive T cells sorted from PBMCs, taken roughly 6 weeks after vaccination. The receptor's source is a man aged 50 to 59 who received an inactivated influenza vaccine.

The CDR3 DNA follows: TGTGCCAGCAGCTCAGCGTCGTCCAAAAACATTCAGTACTTC. Its protein product is CASSSASSKNIQYF. This rearrangement joins TRBV7-2 to TRBJ2-4; D gene uncertain. CDR3 length: 14 residues. The V and J ends lost 4 bases and 2 bases respectively, with 9 bases between them. The germline V gene encodes CDR1 SGHTA and CDR2 FQGNSA.